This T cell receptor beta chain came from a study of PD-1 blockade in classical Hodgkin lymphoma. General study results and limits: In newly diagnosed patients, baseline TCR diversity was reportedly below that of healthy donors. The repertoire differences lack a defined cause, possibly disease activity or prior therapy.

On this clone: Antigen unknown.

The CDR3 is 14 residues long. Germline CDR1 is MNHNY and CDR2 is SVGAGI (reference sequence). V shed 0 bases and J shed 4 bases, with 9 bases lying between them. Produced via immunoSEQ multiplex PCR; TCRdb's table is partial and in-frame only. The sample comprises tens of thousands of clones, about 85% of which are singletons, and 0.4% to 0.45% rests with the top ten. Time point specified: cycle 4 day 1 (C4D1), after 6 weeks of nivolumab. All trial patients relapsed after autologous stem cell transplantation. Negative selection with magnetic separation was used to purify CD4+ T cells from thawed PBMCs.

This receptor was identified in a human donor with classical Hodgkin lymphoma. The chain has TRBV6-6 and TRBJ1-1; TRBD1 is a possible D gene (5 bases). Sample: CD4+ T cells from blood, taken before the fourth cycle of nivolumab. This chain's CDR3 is CASSYSRGGTEAFF. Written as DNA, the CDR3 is TGTGCCAGCAGTTACTCGCGCGGGGGCACTGAAGCTTTCTTT.